This T cell receptor beta chain was sequenced during a study of blood T cell repertoires in COVID-19. Study details: PBMCs, B-cell-depleted T cells, or T cells were the source of the cDNA or gDNA that made up the material.

With 0 bases clipped from V and 8 bases from J, the junction kept 14 bases outside the gene matches. The CDR3 totals 17 residues. Germline CDR1 is SGDLS and CDR2 is YYNGEE. The participants were between roughly 18 and 89 years old and came from roughly 25 US areas. Clones were sequenced by immunoSEQ multiplex PCR, and TCRdb holds only the in-frame ones, with some missing. The top ten hold 3% to 4% of the sample, which has a few hundred thousand clones, 65% to 90% seen once. Material for sequencing was PBMCs or T cells enriched from blood (not recorded which). This TCR was recovered from a woman aged 40 to 50 with acute COVID-19. The genes are TRBV9 and TRBJ1-2; 9 positions agree with TRBD1. The CDR3, as DNA: TGTGCCAGCAGCGTAGACCACACGCCACAGGGGGCGAGAGGCTACACCTTC. Translating it yields CASSVDHTPQGARGYTF.